This T cell receptor beta chain derives from a study of T cell responses to AZD1222 COVID-19 vaccine. Study overall: Some second doses came at about 4 weeks and others at about 12 weeks; these were pooled. Findings of the study overall: Donors were chiefly white British, with a greater number of females, and clonal diversity was perhaps underestimated. The breadth and depth of Spike-specific TCRs increased once two AZD1222 doses had been given.

On this clone: The antigen remains unidentified.

TCRdb's copy holds only in-frame clones and misses some; the assay was immunoSEQ multiplex PCR. The sample has about 100,000 clones, 88% seen once; the top ten hold 1.8%. Source: peripheral blood, taken on day 0 of AZD1222 vaccination. The receptor's source is an adult in good health.

The CDR3 spells CASSIRWGPQPQHF. CDR3 bases: TGCGCCAGCAGTATCCGATGGGGGCCTCAGCCCCAGCATTTT. The V and J genes are TRBV4-1 and TRBJ1-5; TRBD1 is a possible D gene (6 bases). The germline V gene encodes CDR1 MGHRA and CDR2 YSYEKL. The CDR3 has 14 amino acids. The V and J ends lost 6 bases and 6 bases respectively, with 15 bases between them.